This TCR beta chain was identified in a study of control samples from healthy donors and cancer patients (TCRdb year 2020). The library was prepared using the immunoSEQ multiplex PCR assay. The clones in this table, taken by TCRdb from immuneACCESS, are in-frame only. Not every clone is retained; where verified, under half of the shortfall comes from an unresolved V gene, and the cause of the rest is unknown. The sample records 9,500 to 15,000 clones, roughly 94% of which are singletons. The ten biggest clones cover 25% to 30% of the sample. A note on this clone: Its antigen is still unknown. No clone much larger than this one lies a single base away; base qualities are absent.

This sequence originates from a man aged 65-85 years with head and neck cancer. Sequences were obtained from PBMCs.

The CDR3 reads CASSPTIGYTF. The DNA is TGTGCCAGCAGCCCGACCATCGGCTACACCTTC. This chain is built from TRBV7-2 and TRBJ1-2; the D segment cannot be called with confidence. The CDR3 starts with the cysteine, ends with the phenylalanine, and has 11 residues. Only CDR3 DNA remains: 33 bases, in frame from the first base. V is reduced by 5 bases and J by 8 bases, leaving a spacing of 9 bases between them. Per the germline V gene, SGHTA is the CDR1 and FQGNSA is the CDR2.